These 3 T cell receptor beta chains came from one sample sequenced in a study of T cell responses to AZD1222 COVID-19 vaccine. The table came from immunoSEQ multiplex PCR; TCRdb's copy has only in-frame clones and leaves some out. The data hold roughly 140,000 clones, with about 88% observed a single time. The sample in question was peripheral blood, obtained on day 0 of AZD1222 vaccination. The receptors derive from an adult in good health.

The CDR3 sequence: CASSQDPAVTRRADTQYF. CDR3 DNA: TGCGCCAGCAGCCAAGATCCAGCAGTAACCCGACGGGCGGATACGCAGTATTTT. This chain connects TRBV4-1 to TRBJ2-3, with no clear D. CDR1 MGHRA and CDR2 YSYEKL come from the germline V gene. V was cut by 0 bases and J by 6 bases, with 22 bases left in between. The CDR3 has 18 residues.

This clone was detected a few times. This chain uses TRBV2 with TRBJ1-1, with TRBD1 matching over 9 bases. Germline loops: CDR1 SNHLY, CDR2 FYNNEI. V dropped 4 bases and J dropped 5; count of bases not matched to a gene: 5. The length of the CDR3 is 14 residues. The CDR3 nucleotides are TGTGCCAGCAGTGTGACAGGGGGTCGGACTGAAGCTTTCTTT. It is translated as CASSVTGGRTEAFF.

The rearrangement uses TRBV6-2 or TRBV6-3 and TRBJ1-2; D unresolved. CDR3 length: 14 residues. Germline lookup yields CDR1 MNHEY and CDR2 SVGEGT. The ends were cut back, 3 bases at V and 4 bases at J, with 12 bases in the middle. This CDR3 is CASSYVVATYGYTF. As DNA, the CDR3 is TGTGCCAGCAGTTATGTCGTCGCCACCTATGGCTACACCTTC.